A single sample gave rise to the 5 T cell receptor beta chains below, sequenced in a study of response to subunit inactivated influenza vaccine (dated by TCRdb to about 2018). Receptors were amplified or captured by RT-PCR. Sequencing was carried out with an Illumina HiSeq 2500. TCRdb reprocessing: public reads trimmed at Q25 with fastp, clones called with MiXCR, in-frame beta chains kept. Merged by CDR3 protein, the rows form single entries marked with the most common genes and DNA. The sample includes under 950,000 distinct CDR3 sequences, with 21% observed a single time. The ten largest account for roughly 10% of the sample. The input for sequencing was PBMCs from blood, taken roughly 5 days after vaccination. These receptors were taken from a man aged 45-65 years who received an inactivated influenza vaccine. Donor details come from another sample of the same person, matched by shared clones.

The table lists this clonotype with a few counts. J is TRBJ2-7 and V is TRBV20-1; no reliable D call. The CDR3 runs 11 residues. CDR1 is DFQATT and CDR2 is SNEGSKA in the germline V gene (reference sequence). V shed 5 bases and J shed 3 bases, with 8 bases lying between them. Here the CDR3 reads CSAPKDYEQYF. Here the CDR3 DNA reads TGCAGTGCTCCGAAGGACTACGAGCAGTACTTC.

This clonotype was observed a few times. The chain joins TRBV4-3 to TRBJ1-1; no definite D call. The CDR3 is made up of 15 amino acids. Germline CDR1 and CDR2: LGHNA and YSLEER. V gave up 3 bases and J gave up 0 bases, with 11 bases separating them. DNA for the CDR3: TGCGCCAGCAGCCATGGGGTATTGGTGAACACTGAAGCTTTCTTT. Amino acids: CASSHGVLVNTEAFF.

A word on this clonotype: A read error may produce the germline difference seen at one junction end. This chain uses TRBV20-1 with TRBJ2-7; 11 nucleotides line up with TRBD2. The CDR3 contains 16 residues. Germline V lookup: CDR1 DFQATT, CDR2 SNEGSKA (reference sequence). CDR3 sequence reads: CSARAGTSGHFIEQYF. The CDR3, as DNA: TGCAGTGCAAGAGCCGGGACTAGCGGCCACTTTATCGAGCAGTACTTC.

CDR3 region: CASSPGGYTQYF. CDR3 nucleotide sequence: TGTGCCAGCAGCCCAGGAGGGTATACGCAGTATTTT. The chain couples TRBV3-1 to TRBJ2-3, with a possible D match to TRBD2 (6 bases). V lost 4 bases, J lost 7 bases, and 9 bases lay in between. This CDR3 has 12 amino acids. The germline V gene has CDR1 LGHDT and CDR2 YNNKEL (reference sequence).

In this sample, this clonotype turned up a few times. The chain joins TRBV12-3 or TRBV12-4 to TRBJ2-2; D remains unclear. V lost 6 bases to trimming and J lost 6 bases, with 14 bases between them. The CDR3 runs 14 residues. The CDR3 coding sequence is TGTGCCAGCAGAGGAGTCACGAAGGCCGGGGAGCTGTTTTTT. Translation gives CASRGVTKAGELFF.